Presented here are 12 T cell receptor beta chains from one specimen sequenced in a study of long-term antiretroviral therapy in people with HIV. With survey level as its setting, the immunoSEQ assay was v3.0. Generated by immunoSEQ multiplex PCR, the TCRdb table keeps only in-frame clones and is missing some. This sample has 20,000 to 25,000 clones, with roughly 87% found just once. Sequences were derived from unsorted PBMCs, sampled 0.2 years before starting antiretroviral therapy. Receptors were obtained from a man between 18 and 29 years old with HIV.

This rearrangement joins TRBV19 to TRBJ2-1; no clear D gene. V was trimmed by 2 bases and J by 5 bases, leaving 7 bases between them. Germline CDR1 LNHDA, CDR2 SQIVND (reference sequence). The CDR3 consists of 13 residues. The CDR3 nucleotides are TGTGCCAGTAGTATATATGGGAACAATGAGCAGTTCTTC. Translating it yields CASSIYGNNEQFF.

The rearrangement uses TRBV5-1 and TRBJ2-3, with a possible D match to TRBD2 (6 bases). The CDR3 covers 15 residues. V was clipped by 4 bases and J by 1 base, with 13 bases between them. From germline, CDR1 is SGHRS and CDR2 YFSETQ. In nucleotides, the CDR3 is TGCGCCAGCAGCACCCAGCGGGTTGGCACAGATACGCAGTATTTT. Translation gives CASSTQRVGTDTQYF.

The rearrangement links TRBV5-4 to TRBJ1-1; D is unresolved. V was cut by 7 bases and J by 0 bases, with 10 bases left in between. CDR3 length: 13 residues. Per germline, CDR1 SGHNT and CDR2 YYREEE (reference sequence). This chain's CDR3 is CASASQMNTEAFF. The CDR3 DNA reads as TGTGCCAGCGCCTCACAAATGAACACTGAAGCTTTCTTT.

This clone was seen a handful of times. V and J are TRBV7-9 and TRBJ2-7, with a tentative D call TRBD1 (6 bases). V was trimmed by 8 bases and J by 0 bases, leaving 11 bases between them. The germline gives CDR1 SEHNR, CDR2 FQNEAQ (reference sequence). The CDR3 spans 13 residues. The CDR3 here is CASGGFSSYEQYF. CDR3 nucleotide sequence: TGTGCCAGCGGGGGCTTCAGCTCCTACGAGCAGTACTTC.

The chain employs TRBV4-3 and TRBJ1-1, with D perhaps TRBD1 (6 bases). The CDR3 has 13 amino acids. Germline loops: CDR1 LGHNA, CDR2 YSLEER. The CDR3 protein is CASQGQGNTEAFF. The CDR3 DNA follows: TGCGCGTCCCAGGGACAAGGCAACACTGAAGCTTTCTTT.

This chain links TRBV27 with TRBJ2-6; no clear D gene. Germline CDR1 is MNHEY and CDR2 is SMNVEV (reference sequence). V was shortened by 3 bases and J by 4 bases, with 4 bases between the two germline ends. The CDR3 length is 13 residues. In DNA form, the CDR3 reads TGTGCCAGCAGTTTCTCCGGGGCCAACGTCCTGACTTTC. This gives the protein CASSFSGANVLTF. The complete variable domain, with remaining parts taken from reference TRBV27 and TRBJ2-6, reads EAQVTQNPRYLITVTGKKLTVTCSQNMNHEYMSWYRQDPGLGLRQIYYSMNVEVTDKGDVPEGYKVSRKEKRNFPLILESPSPNQTSLYFCASSFSGANVLTFGAGSRLTVL.

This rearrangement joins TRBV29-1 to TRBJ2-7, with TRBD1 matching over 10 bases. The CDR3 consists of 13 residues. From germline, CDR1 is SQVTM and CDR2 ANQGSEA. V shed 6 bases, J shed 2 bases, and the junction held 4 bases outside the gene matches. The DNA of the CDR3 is TGCAGCGTCGAGGGGACAGGGGCCTACGAGCAGTACTTC. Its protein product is CSVEGTGAYEQYF.

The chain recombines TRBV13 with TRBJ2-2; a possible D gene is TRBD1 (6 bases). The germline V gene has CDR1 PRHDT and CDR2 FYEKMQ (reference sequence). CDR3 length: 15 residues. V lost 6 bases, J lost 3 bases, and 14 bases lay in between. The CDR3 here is CASRSTGMDTGELFF. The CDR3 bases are TGTGCCAGCAGATCAACAGGGATGGACACCGGGGAGCTGTTTTTT.

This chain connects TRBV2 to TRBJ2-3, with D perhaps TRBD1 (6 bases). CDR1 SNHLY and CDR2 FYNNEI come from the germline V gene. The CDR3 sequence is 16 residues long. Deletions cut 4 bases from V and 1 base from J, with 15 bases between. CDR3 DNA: TGTGCCAGCAGTGTGGGACACCTAGACCGCACAGATACGCAGTATTTT. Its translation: CASSVGHLDRTDTQYF.

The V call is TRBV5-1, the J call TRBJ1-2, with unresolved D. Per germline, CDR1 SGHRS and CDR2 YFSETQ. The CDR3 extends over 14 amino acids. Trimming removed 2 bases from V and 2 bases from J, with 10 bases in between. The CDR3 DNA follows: TGCGCCAGCAGCTTAGACCCGAGAAACTATGGCTACACCTTC. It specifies CASSLDPRNYGYTF.

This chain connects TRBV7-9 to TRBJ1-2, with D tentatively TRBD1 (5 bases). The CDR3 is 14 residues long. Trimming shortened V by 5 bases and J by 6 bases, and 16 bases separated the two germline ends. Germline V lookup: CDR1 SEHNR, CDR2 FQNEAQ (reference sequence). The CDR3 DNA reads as TGTGCCAGCAGCCATAATGAAGGGGCCGATGGCTACACCTTC. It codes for CASSHNEGADGYTF.

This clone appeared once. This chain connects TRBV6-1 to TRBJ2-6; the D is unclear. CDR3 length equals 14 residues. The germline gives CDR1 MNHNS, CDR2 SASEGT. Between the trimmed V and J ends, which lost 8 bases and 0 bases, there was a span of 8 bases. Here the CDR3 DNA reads TGTGCCAGCTCCTTTGGCTCTGGGGCCAACGTCCTGACTTTC. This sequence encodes CASSFGSGANVLTF.